This T cell receptor beta chain was obtained from a study of blood T cell repertoires in COVID-19 (dated by TCRdb to 2018 to 2020). In terms of the full investigation: Samples covering the acute and convalescent phases of COVID-19 were provided by collaborators in the United States, Italy and Spain. The prospective study material was composed of cDNA or gDNA derived from T cells, B-cell-depleted T cells, or PBMCs. Deeply sampled blood TCRbeta repertoires from subjects exposed to, actively infected with, or recovered from COVID-19 were included in the dataset. The repertoires were made available in a free public database intended to serve as a resource for research on the immune response to SARS-CoV-2. Samples came from the ongoing ImmuneRACE study (first 160 participants) plus 1,254 subjects from 6 global collaborators. Sample metadata almost always included a de-identified subject ID, COVID-19 status, age in years and sex. Where HLA class I and class II types were available, the types were taken from metadata supplied by the sample provider, not from assay-based typing.

Study-level results and caveats: How much clinical and demographic metadata was included differed by source and by participant, and the metadata was provided uncurated.

In the germline V gene, CDR1 corresponds to SGHRS and CDR2 to YFSETQ. Counted from cysteine to phenylalanine, this CDR3 has 12 amino acids. Kept here is only the CDR3 DNA, which spans 36 bases and is read in frame from base 1. The V and J ends are trimmed by 5 bases and 6 bases, leaving 9 bases between them. On this clone: This clone's antigen is unknown. No qualities accompany the bases; no much larger clone lies one base away.

Each collaborating institution followed its own protocols to collect whole blood in K2EDTA tubes. Collaborator samples were shipped for TCRbeta analysis as frozen whole blood, isolated PBMCs, or DNA extracted from either sample type. TCRbeta CDR3 regions were amplified from genomic DNA using the immunoSEQ Assay, a bias-controlled multiplex PCR. Per the source publication's procedure: Within the assay, amplification of reference gene primers was used to estimate how many nucleated cells each sample contained. Sequence reads were collapsed and filtered to measure the absolute abundance of every unique TCRbeta CDR3 rearrangement. For each sample, productive Simpson clonality was calculated as the square root of Simpson's diversity index across productive rearrangements. As stored in TCRdb, this immuneACCESS dataset retains in-frame rearrangements with V and J assigned. A fraction of the clones does not appear; measured against another copy, unresolved V genes explain less than half of the discrepancy, and the remainder lacks a known reason. That table gives V, J and clone size, and the DNA gave D and trimming. The sample table holds approximately 97,000 clones, of which roughly 85% were seen once. The ten largest clones represent around 2% of the sample.

The clonotype originates from a man between 45 and 60 years old with active COVID-19. The sequence links TRBV5-1 to TRBJ2-1; a weak D assignment points to TRBD1 (5 bases agree). Sequenced material: peripheral blood. In nucleotides, the sequence is TGCGCCAGCAGGATGACAGTCAATGAGCAGTTCTTC. Translated, this is CASRMTVNEQFF.